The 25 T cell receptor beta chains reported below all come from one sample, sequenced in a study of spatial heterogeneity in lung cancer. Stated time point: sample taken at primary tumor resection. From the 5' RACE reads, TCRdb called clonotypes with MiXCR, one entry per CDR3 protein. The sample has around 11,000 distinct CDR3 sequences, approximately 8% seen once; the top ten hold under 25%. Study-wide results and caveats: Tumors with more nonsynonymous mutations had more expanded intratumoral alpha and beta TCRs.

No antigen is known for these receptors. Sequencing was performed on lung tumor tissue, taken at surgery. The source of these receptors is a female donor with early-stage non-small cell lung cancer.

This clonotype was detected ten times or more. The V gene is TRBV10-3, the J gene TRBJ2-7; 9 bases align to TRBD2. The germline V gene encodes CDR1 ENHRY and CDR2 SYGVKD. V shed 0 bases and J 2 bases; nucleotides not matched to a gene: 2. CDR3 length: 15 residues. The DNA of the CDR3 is TGTGCCATCAGTGAGTCACTAGCGGGCCCCTACGAGCAGTACTTC. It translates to CAISESLAGPYEQYF.

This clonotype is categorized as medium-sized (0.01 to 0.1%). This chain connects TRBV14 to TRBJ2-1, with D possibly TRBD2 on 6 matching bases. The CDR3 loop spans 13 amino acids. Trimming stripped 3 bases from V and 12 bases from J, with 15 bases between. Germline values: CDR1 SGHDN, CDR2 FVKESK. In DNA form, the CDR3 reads TGTGCCAGCAGCCAGGCACTAGCTAGGGGGCAGTTCTTC. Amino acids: CASSQALARGQFF.

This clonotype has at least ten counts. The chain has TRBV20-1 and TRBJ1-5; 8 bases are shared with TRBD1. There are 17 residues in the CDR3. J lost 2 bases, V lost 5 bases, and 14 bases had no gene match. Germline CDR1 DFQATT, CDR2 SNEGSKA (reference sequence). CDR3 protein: CSAEGAGGTWGNQPQHF. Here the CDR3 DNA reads TGCAGTGCTGAGGGCGCAGGGGGCACCTGGGGCAATCAGCCCCAGCATTTT.

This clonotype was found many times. CDR3 amino acids: CASSWGVVNTEAFF. The CDR3 DNA reads as TGTGCCAGCAGTTGGGGGGTTGTGAACACTGAAGCTTTCTTT. The rearrangement uses TRBV5-4 and TRBJ1-1; possibly TRBD1 for D (5 bases). The V gene's germline CDR1 is SGHNT and CDR2 YYREEE (reference sequence). The CDR3 loop spans 14 amino acids. With 5 bases removed from V and 0 bases from J, the gap between germline ends came to 11 bases. Together with reference TRBV5-4 and TRBJ1-1, the CDR3 gives the full variable domain: ETGVTQSPTHLIKTRGQQVTLRCSSQSGHNTVSWYQQALGQGPQFIFQYYREEENGRGNFPPRFSGLQFPNYSSELNVNALELDDSALYLCASSWGVVNTEAFFGQGTRLTVV.

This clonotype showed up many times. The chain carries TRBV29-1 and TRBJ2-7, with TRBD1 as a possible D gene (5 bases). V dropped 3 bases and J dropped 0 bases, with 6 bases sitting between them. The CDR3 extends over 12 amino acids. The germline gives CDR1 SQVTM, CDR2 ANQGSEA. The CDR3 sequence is CSVEGHSYEQYF. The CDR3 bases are TGCAGCGTTGAGGGGCACTCCTACGAGCAGTACTTC.

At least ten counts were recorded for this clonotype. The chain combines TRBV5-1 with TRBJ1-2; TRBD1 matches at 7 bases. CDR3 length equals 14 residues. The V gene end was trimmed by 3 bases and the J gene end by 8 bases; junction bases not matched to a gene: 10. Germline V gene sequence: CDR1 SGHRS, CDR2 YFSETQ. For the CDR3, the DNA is TGCGCCAGCAGCTGGGACAGCACCAGCGGGGGCTACACCTTC. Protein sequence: CASSWDSTSGGYTF.

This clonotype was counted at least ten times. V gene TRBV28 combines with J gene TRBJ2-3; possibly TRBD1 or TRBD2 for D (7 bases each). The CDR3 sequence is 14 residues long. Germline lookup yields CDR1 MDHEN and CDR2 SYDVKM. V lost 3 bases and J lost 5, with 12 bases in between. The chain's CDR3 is CASSLTRGGDTQYF. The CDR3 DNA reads TGTGCCAGCAGTTTGACCAGGGGGGGAGATACGCAGTATTTT.

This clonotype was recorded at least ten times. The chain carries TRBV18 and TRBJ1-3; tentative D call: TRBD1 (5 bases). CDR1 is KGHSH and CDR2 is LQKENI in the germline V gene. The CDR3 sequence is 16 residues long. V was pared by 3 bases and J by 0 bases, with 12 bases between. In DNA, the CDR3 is TGTGCCAGCTCACCTGGGACTGCGAGCTCTGGAAACACCATATATTTT. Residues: CASSPGTASSGNTIYF.

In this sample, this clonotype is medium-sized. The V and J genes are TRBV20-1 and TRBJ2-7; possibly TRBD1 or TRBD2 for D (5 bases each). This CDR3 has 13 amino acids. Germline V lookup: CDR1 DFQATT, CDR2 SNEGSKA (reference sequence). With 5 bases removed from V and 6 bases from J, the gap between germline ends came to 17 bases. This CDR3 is CSAPLAGTPEQYF. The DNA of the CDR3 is TGCAGTGCTCCCCTTGCAGGGACCCCCGAGCAGTACTTC.

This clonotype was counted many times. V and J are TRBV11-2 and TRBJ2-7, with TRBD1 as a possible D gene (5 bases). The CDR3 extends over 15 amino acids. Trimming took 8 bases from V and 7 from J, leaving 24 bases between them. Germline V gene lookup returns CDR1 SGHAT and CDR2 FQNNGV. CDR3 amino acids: CASGDSKTNLWEQYF. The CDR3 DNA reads TGTGCCAGCGGAGACAGTAAGACCAACCTGTGGGAGCAGTACTTC.

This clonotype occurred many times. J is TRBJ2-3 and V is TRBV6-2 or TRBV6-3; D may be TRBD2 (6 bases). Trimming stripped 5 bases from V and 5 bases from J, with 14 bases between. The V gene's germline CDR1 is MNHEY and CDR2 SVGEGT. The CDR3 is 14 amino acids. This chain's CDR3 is CASSRSGGEDTQYF. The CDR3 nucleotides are TGTGCCAGCAGTCGTTCCGGGGGAGAAGATACGCAGTATTTT.

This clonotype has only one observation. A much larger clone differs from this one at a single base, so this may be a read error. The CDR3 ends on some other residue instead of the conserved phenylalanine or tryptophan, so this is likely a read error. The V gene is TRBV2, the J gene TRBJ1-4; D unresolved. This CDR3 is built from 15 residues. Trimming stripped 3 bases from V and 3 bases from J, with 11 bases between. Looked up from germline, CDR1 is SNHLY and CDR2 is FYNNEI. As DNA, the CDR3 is TGTGCCAGCAGTGATCTAAGTCAGTCTAATGAAAAACTGTTTTAT. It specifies CASSDLSQSNEKLFY.

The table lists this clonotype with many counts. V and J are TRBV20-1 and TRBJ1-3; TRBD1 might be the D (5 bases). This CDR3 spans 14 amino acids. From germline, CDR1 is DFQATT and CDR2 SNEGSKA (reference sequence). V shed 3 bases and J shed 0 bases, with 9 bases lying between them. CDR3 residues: CSASGDGSGNTIYF. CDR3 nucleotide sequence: TGCAGTGCTAGTGGGGACGGCTCTGGAAACACCATATATTTT.

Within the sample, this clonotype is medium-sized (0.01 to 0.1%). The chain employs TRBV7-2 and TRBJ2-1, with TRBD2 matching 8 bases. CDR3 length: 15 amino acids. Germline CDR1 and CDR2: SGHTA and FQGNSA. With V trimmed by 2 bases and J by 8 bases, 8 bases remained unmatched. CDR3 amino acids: CASSLWGQTSDEQFF. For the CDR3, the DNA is TGTGCCAGCAGCTTATGGGGCCAGACTAGCGATGAGCAGTTCTTC.

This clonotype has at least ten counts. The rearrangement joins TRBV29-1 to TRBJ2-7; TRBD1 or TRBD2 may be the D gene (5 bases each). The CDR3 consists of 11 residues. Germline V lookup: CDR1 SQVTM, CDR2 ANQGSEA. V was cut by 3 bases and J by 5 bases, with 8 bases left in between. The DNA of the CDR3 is TGCAGCGTTGAGGGGGTCAACGAGCAGTACTTC. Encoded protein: CSVEGVNEQYF.

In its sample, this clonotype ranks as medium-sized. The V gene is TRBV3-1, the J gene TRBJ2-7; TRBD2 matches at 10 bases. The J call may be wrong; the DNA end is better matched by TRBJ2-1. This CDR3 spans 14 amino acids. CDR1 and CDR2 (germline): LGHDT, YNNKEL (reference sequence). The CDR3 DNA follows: TGTGCCAGCAGCCAAGTATCTAGCGGGGGCCAGCAGTTCTTC. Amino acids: CASSQVSSGGQQFF.

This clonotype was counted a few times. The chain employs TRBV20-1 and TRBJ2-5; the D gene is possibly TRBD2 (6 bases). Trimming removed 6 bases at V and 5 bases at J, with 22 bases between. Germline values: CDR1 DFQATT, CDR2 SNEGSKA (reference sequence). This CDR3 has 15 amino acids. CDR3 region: CSALVLGGTRETQYF. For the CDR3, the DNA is TGCAGTGCCCTGGTGTTGGGCGGGACGCGGGAGACCCAGTACTTC.

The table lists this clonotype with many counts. The CDR3 coding sequence is TGTGCCAGCAGTGGGGGAGTCGGGCGGGGAAGCTCCTACAATGAGCAGTTCTTC. This translates into CASSGGVGRGSSYNEQFF. J is TRBJ2-1 and V is TRBV2; TRBD2 is a possible D gene (6 bases). V dropped 4 bases and J dropped 0 bases, with 19 bases sitting between them. The CDR3 runs 18 residues. Per germline, CDR1 SNHLY and CDR2 FYNNEI.

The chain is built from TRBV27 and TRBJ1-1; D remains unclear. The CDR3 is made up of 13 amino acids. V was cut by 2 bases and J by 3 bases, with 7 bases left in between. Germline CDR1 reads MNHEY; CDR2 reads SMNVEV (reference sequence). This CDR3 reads CASSLIGYTEAFF. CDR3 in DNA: TGTGCCAGCAGTTTAATAGGGTACACTGAAGCTTTCTTT.

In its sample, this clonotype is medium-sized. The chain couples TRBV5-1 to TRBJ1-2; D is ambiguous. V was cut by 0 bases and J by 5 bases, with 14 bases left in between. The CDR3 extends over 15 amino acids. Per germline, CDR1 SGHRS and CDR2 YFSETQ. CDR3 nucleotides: TGCGCCAGCAGCTTGGAGGGCGGAGGAGGATATGGCTACACCTTC. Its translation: CASSLEGGGGYGYTF.

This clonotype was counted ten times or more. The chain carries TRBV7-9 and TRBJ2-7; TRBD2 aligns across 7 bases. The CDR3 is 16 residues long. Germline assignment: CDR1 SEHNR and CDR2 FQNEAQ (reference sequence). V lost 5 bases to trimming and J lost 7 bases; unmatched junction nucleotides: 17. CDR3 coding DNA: TGTGCCAGCAGCCCACCCGGGACTATAGGTTCAGTTGAGCAGTACTTC. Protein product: CASSPPGTIGSVEQYF. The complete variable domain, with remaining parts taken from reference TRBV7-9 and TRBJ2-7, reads DTGVSQNPRHKITKRGQNVTFRCDPISEHNRLYWYRQTLGQGPEFLTYFQNEAQLEKSRLLSDRFSAERPKGSFSTLEIQRTEQGDSAMYLCASSPPGTIGSVEQYFGPGTRLTVT.

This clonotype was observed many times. CDR3 region: CAIFNGGDTQYF. The CDR3 region has the DNA TGTGCCATCTTCAACGGCGGGGATACGCAGTATTTT. The chain combines TRBV10-3 with TRBJ2-3, with a tentative D call TRBD2 (5 bases). The CDR3 consists of 12 residues. V was clipped by 8 bases and J by 6 bases, with 12 bases between them. CDR1 ENHRY and CDR2 SYGVKD come from the germline V gene.

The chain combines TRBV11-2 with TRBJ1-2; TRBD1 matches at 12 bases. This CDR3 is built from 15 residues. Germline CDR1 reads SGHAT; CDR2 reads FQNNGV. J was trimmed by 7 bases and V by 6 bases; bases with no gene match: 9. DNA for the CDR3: TGTGCCAGCAGTTTACCGGGACAGGGGGCTTTTGGCTACACCTTC. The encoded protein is CASSLPGQGAFGYTF.

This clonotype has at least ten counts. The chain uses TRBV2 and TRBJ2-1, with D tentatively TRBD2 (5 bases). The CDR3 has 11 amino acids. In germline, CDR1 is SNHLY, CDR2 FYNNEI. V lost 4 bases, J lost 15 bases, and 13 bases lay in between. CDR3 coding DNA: TGTGCCAGCAGTGTCACGGTTGAGGGGTTCTTC. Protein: CASSVTVEGFF.

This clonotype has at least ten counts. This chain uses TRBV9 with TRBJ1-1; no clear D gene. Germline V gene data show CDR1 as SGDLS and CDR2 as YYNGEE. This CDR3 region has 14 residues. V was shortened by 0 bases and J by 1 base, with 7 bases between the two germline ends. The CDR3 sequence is CASSVGLGNTEAFF. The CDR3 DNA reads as TGTGCCAGCAGCGTAGGATTGGGGAACACTGAAGCTTTCTTT.